A selection of T cell receptor beta chains follows, all from one sample in a study of neurological immune-mediated disorders. Each CDR3 protein gets one entry after TCRdb re-called the 5' RACE reads with MiXCR. The sample yields about 36,000 distinct CDR3 sequences, over 8.5% seen once. Specimen: PBMCs. These receptor sequences come from a man aged 60-69 years with HTLV-1-associated myelopathy (HAM/TSP). CDR3s include the opening cysteine and the closing phenylalanine or tryptophan. A D gene is named only where the DNA matches it firmly. Where a row states a size, it is once, few, many or the class of an expanded clone; other rows omit it.

TRBD2	TRBV6-5	TRBJ2-5	many	TGTGCCAGCAGACTAACCGGGACTAGCGGAGAGACCCAGTACTTC	CASRLTGTSGETQYF
TRBD1	TRBV28	TRBJ2-7	many	TGTGCCAGCAGTGGCGGACAGGGGGCCCTCGAGCAGTACTTC	CASSGGQGALEQYF
TRBD2	TRBV5-6	TRBJ2-1	many	TGTGCCAGCAGCTTTAGGGGGACTAGCGGGATACATGAGCAGTTCTTC	CASSFRGTSGIHEQFF
NA	TRBV3-1	TRBJ1-4	many	TGTGCCAGCAGCCAAGTTCGAGAAAAACTGTTTTTT	CASSQVREKLFF
TRBD1	TRBV7-2	TRBJ2-2	NA	TGTGCCAGCAGCTCCAGGGGGCTGGGCACCGGGGAGCTGTTTTTT	CASSSRGLGTGELFF
NA	TRBV7-2	TRBJ2-6	many	TGTGCCAGCAGCTTAGTGACAGTATACCTCTCTGGGGCCAACGTCCTGACTTTC	CASSLVTVYLSGANVLTF
NA	TRBV28	TRBJ1-5	NA	TGTGCCAGCAGTTTCCAGGTTAGCAATCAGCCCCAGCATTTT	CASSFQVSNQPQHF
NA	TRBV7-3	TRBJ2-4	many	TGTGCCAGCAGCCGTCTAGCGAAATGTTCCAAAAACATTCAGTACTTC	CASSRLAKCSKNIQYF
TRBD1	TRBV20-1	TRBJ1-1	many	TGCAGTGCCACTAGGACAGGGCTGTCGAACACTGAAGCTTTCTTT	CSATRTGLSNTEAFF
NA	TRBV5-1	TRBJ1-1	many	TGCGCCAGCAGCTGGGGTCGGACGGAATTGAACACTGAAGCTTTCTTT	CASSWGRTELNTEAFF
NA	TRBV5-1	TRBJ1-1	many	TGCGCCAGCAGCCCGCGCTCGGGGGTGGGCACTGAAGCTTTCTTT	CASSPRSGVGTEAFF
TRBD1	TRBV4-1	TRBJ2-2	large	TGCGCCAGCAGCCGCGGTGGGACAGGGCTCTCCGGGGAGCTGTTTTTT	CASSRGGTGLSGELFF
TRBD1	TRBV12-3/TRBV12-4	TRBJ2-3	many	TGTGCCAGCAGTTCCTGGGACAGGGGAGGAGATACGCAGTATTTT	CASSSWDRGGDTQYF
NA	TRBV5-1	TRBJ1-2	many	TGCGCCAGCAGCTTTAGTCAACCCTATGGCTACACCTTC	CASSFSQPYGYTF
TRBD1	TRBV5-1	TRBJ2-1	many	TGCGCCAGCAGCATACCGGGACAGGGGAACAATGAGCAGTTCTTC	CASSIPGQGNNEQFF
TRBD1	TRBV5-1	TRBJ2-7	many	TGCGCCAGTCGAGCGGACAGGGTGGGGGAGCAGTACTTC	CASRADRVGEQYF
NA	TRBV7-9	TRBJ1-4	many	TGTGCCAGCAGCTTAAGTCCCCGGGGAACTAATGAAAAACTGTTTTTT	CASSLSPRGTNEKLFF
TRBD2	TRBV10-1	TRBJ2-5	many	TGCGCCAGCAGTGAGACTAGCGGGAGTAGCCAGTACTTC	CASSETSGSSQYF
NA	TRBV5-1	TRBJ1-3	many	TGCGCCAGCAGCACAGACGGTGGATCTGGAAACACCATATATTTT	CASSTDGGSGNTIYF
NA	TRBV20-1	TRBJ2-3	many	TGCAGTGCTAGAGGGGTGCGGGAAGCAGATACGCAGTATTTT	CSARGVREADTQYF
NA	TRBV10-3	TRBJ2-7	NA	TGTGCCAGCAACAGGGAGGGGACCTACGAGCAGTACTTC	CASNREGTYEQYF
TRBD2	TRBV27	TRBJ2-7	many	TGTGCCAGCAGGCGAGGGACTAGCGGGGATTACGAGCAGTACTTC	CASRRGTSGDYEQYF
NA	TRBV28	TRBJ2-1	many	TGTGCCAGCAGAATCGGAGCGGTGAATGAGCAGTTCTTC	CASRIGAVNEQFF
NA	TRBV29-1	TRBJ2-5	NA	TGCAGCGTTGGGGGCCGGGAGACCCAGTACTTC	CSVGGRETQYF
NA	TRBV9	TRBJ2-7	NA	TGTGCCAGCAGCGACGGTCCCGGGTACGAGCAGTACTTC	CASSDGPGYEQYF
NA	TRBV5-1	TRBJ1-1	many	TGCGCCAGCAGCCGGGACCTCACGAACACTGAAGCTTTCTTT	CASSRDLTNTEAFF
NA	TRBV12-3/TRBV12-4	TRBJ1-1	many	TGTGCCAGCAGAGGACAGTTGAACACTGAAGCTTTCTTT	CASRGQLNTEAFF
NA	TRBV29-1	TRBJ2-1	many	TGCAGCGTTGAAGGAGGGGGAAAGACGGATGAGCAGTTCTTC	CSVEGGGKTDEQFF
NA	TRBV20-1	TRBJ2-5	many	TGCAGTGCTACCCGGACCTCTCAAGAGACCCAGTACTTC	CSATRTSQETQYF
TRBD1	TRBV4-1	TRBJ2-1	NA	TGCGCCAACAGCCAGGTGGGACAGAGGGCTGGGAATGAGCAGTTCTTC	CANSQVGQRAGNEQFF
NA	TRBV5-1	TRBJ2-1	many	TGCGCCAGCAGCTTGGGGCAGAGCACGGGCTCCTACAATGAGCAGTTCTTC	CASSLGQSTGSYNEQFF
NA	TRBV7-9	TRBJ2-1	many	TGTGCCAGCAGCTTTGGGGTTAACAATGAGCAGTTCTTC	CASSFGVNNEQFF
NA	TRBV5-1	TRBJ2-7	many	TGCGCCAGCAGCTCGGCTGGGAACGAGCAGTACTTC	CASSSAGNEQYF
TRBD2	TRBV29-1	TRBJ2-1	few	TGCAGCGTTACTAGCGGGAGTTACAATGAGCAGTTCTTC	CSVTSGSYNEQFF
NA	TRBV25-1	TRBJ2-1	many	TGTGCCAGCAGTGAAGAAAAGTTCTTGGATGAGCAGTTCTTC	CASSEEKFLDEQFF
TRBD2	TRBV5-6	TRBJ2-3	many	TGTGCCAGCAGCTTCCGAACTAGCGGGAGTACGGCCCCCCGGTATTTT	CASSFRTSGSTAPRYF
TRBD2	TRBV20-1	TRBJ2-3	many	TGCAGTGGAGCGGGAGGCACAGATACGCAGTATTTT	CSGAGGTDTQYF
NA	TRBV10-3	TRBJ2-4	many	TGTGCCATCAGTGAGACCTTGACAGGCGGGCGTGAAAACATTCAGTACTTC	CAISETLTGGRENIQYF
TRBD1	TRBV20-1	TRBJ1-6	many	TGCAGTGCTAGAGGGGGGACAGATAATTCACCCCTCCACTTT	CSARGGTDNSPLHF
NA	TRBV7-2	TRBJ2-7	many	TGTGCCAGCAGCTTACTCCAGGGGCGAGCCTACGAGCAGTACTTC	CASSLLQGRAYEQYF
NA	TRBV20-1	TRBJ2-1	NA	TGCAGTGCTAGAGAAGGGAGGACTACACTCTCCTACAATGAGCAGTTCTTC	CSAREGRTTLSYNEQFF
NA	TRBV7-9	TRBJ2-1	many	TGTGCCAGCAGCTTAGCATTAGCGTCGTACAATGAGCAGTTCTTC	CASSLALASYNEQFF
NA	TRBV29-1	TRBJ1-2	many	TGCAGCGACCTGGACAGAATCTATGGCTACACCTTC	CSDLDRIYGYTF
NA	TRBV5-4	TRBJ1-1	NA	TGTGCCAGCAGCTTGGATACTTTTAACACTGAAGCTTTCTTT	CASSLDTFNTEAFF
TRBD2	TRBV6-2/TRBV6-3	TRBJ2-1	many	TGTGCCAGCAGCGGGACTAGCGGGAGGGCAATCCCAATGAATGAGCAGTTCTTC	CASSGTSGRAIPMNEQFF
TRBD1	TRBV6-2/TRBV6-3	TRBJ2-7	many	TGTGCCAGCAGTTACCCACAGGGGGTCTACGAGCAGTACTTC	CASSYPQGVYEQYF
NA	TRBV7-7	TRBJ2-2	many	TGTGCTAGCAGCCGGGGACCACCGAACACCGGGGAGCTGTTTTTT	CASSRGPPNTGELFF
NA	TRBV20-1	TRBJ2-2	many	TGCAGTGCTAGAGACCCTTTACACGGGGAGCTGTTTTTT	CSARDPLHGELFF
NA	TRBV20-1	TRBJ2-7	many	TGCAGTGCCGCTTTCGGCGGGGCCCCTACCTACGAGCAGTACTTC	CSAAFGGAPTYEQYF
NA	TRBV29-1	TRBJ1-5	many	TGCAGCGTGAGTACAGGGTTCAATCAGCCCCAGCATTTT	CSVSTGFNQPQHF
NA	TRBV25-1	TRBJ1-4	NA	TGTGCCAGCAGTGACCTTATGAGAGGGGGACGGGAAACACTGTTTTTT	CASSDLMRGGRETLFF
TRBD1	TRBV5-1	TRBJ2-1	many	TGCGCCAGCAGCTTGAGTTCGGGACAGGCCCAGGGTGAGCAGTTCTTC	CASSLSSGQAQGEQFF
TRBD2	TRBV10-3	TRBJ2-1	many	TGTGCCATCGGGGTGGGCGCGGGGGTCTACAATGAGCAGTTCTTC	CAIGVGAGVYNEQFF
NA	TRBV12-3/TRBV12-4	TRBJ2-5	many	TGTGCCAGCAGTTCCGGACAGGCGGGGGTAGAGACCCAGTACTTC	CASSSGQAGVETQYF